This TCR beta chain was recovered during a study of PD-L1 blockade in urothelial cancer. Study details: Patients went on atezolizumab at some point between 2013 and 2015, receiving 1,200 mg intravenously every 3 weeks.

Every PCR was spiked with synthetic TCR analog templates. Repertoires were generated with immunoSEQ multiplex PCR, while TCRdb's copy carries only in-frame clones and drops some. Seen here are some 47,000 clones, around 80% observed once, and the top ten hold under 4%. The CDR3 has 13 residues. The germline CDR1 and CDR2 sequences are SGDLS and YYNGEE. The germline V and J ends were trimmed by 5 bases and 0 bases, with 9 bases remaining between them. The TCR was taken from a man between 70 and 80 years old with urothelial cancer. Sequenced material: PBMCs, taken around atezolizumab (anti-PD-L1) treatment. The chain carries TRBV9 and TRBJ2-7; weak D call: TRBD1 (6 bases). CDR3 bases: TGTGCCAGCAGTCCGGACAGCTCCTACGAGCAGTACTTC. As protein: CASSPDSSYEQYF.